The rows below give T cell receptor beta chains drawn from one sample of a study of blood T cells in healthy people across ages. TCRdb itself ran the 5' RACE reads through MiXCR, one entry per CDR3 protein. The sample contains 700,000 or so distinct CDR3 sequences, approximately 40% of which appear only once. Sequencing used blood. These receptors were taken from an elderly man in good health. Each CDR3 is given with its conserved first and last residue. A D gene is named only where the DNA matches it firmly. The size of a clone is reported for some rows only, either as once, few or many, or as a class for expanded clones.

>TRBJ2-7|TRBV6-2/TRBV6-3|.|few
TGTGCCAAAGGGAGTACCACCTACGAGCAGTACTTC
CAKGSTTYEQYF
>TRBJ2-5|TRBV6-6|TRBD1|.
TGTGCCAGCAGTTACCCGGGACAGGGCAAAGAGACCCAGTACTTC
CASSYPGQGKETQYF
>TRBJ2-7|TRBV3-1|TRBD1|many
TGTGCCAGCAGCTTCTCGTCGATACAGGGGTCCACCTCCTACGAGCAGTACTTC
CASSFSSIQGSTSYEQYF
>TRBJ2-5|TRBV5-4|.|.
TGTGCCAGCAGCTTGGTGGGTGGTGAGGGGACCCAGTACTTC
CASSLVGGEGTQYF
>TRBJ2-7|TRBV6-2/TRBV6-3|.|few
TGTGCCAGCAGTTACTCGGGGGCAAGCTCCTACGAGCAGTACTTC
CASSYSGASSYEQYF
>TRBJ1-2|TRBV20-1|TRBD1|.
TGCAGTGCTAGAGATCCCGCCAGGGGGTATGGCTACACCTTC
CSARDPARGYGYTF
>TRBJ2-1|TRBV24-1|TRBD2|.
TGTGCCACCAGTGGCTTTAGCGGGCACAATGAGCAGTTCTTC
CATSGFSGHNEQFF
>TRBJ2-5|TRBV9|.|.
TGTGCCAGCAGCGTAGCTGGCCATCTAAAAGAGACCCAGTACTTC
CASSVAGHLKETQYF
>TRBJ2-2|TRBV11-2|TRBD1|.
TGTGCCAGCAGGGCGGAAAGGGGGCGGGGGGAGCTGTTTTTT
CASRAERGRGELFF
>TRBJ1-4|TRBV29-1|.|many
TGCAGCGTAGGGGATGAAAAACTGTTTTTT
CSVGDEKLFF
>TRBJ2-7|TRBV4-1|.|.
TGCGCCAGCAGCCAACAGATCGCATACGAGCAGTACTTC
CASSQQIAYEQYF
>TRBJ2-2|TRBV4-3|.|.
TGCGCCAGCACGGCCGCGAACACCGGGGAGCTGTTTTTT
CASTAANTGELFF
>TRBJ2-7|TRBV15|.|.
TGTGCCACCAGCGTGCCCAGGGGTTACGAGCAGTACTTC
CATSVPRGYEQYF
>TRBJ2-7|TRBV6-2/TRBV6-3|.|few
TGTGCCAGCAGTCCCCGAGGGGGGCTCTCCTACGAGCAGTACTTC
CASSPRGGLSYEQYF
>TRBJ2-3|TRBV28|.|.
TGTGCCAGCAGTACGGACAGCCGGGGTACGCAGTATTTT
CASSTDSRGTQYF
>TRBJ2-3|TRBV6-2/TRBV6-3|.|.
TGTGCCAGCAGTTACTTCAGCGGGGATACGCAGTATTTT
CASSYFSGDTQYF
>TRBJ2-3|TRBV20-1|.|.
TGCAGTGCTAGATCCTCTCCCACGCAGTATTTT
CSARSSPTQYF
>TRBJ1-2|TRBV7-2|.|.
TGTGCCAGCAGCTTAGTAGGCAGGGAGTATGGCTACACCTTC
CASSLVGREYGYTF
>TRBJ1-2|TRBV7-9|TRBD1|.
TGTGCCAGCCGCGCGGGACAGGGGACTTTCTATGGCTACACCTTC
CASRAGQGTFYGYTF
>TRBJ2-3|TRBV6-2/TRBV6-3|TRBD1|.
TGTGCCAGCAGTTGTACCCGGAGACAGGGCGATACGCAGTATTTT
CASSCTRRQGDTQYF
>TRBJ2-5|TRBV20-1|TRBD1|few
TGCAGTGCTCCACCGGGACAGGCTCAAGAGACCCAGTACTTC
CSAPPGQAQETQYF
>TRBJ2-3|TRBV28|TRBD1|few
TGTGCCAGCAGTTCCGCCGGACAGGGGGACAGCACAGATACGCAGTATTTT
CASSSAGQGDSTDTQYF
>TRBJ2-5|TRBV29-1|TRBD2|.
TGCAGCGTCCCGGGACTATCGGGAACGGAGACCCAGTACTTC
CSVPGLSGTETQYF
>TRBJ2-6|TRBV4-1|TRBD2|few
TGCGCCAGCAGCCGGTCCGCGGGAGGGACATCTGGGGCCAACGTCCTGACTTTC
CASSRSAGGTSGANVLTF
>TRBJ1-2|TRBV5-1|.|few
TGCGCCAGCAGCCCGGGACCCTTGACGCCCTATGGCTACACCTTC
CASSPGPLTPYGYTF
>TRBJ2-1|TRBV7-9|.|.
TGTGCCAGCAGCGTAGGGCGGGCGTACAATGAGCAGTTCTTC
CASSVGRAYNEQFF
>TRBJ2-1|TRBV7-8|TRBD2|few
TGTGCCAGCAGCTCCCCGGGACTAGCGAGCAATGAGCAGTTCTTC
CASSSPGLASNEQFF
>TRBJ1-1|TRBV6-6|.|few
TGTGCCAGCAGTTACATAAGGGGGGAGGCTGAAGCTTTCTTT
CASSYIRGEAEAFF
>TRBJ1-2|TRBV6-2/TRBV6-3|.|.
TGTGCCAGCAGTTACCAGGGGCACGACTATGGCTACACCTTC
CASSYQGHDYGYTF
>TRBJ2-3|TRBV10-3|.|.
TGTGCCAGTTCGAGGGCAGGGGGGGCCCCAGATACGCAGTATTTT
CASSRAGGAPDTQYF
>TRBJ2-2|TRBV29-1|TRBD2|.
TGCAGCGGTCGGGTAGCGGGAAACACCGGGGAGCTGTTTTTT
CSGRVAGNTGELFF
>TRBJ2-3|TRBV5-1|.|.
TGCGCCAGCAGCTTGGCAGCACCTCCTAGCACAGATACGCAGTATTTT
CASSLAAPPSTDTQYF
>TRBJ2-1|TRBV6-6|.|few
TGTGCCAGCAGAACGTCTGGCCCTTACAATGAGCAGTTCTTC
CASRTSGPYNEQFF
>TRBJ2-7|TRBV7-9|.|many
TGTGCCAGCAGCTTAACCAAGGGTCCGGGATCGGGGGCCGAGCAGTACTTC
CASSLTKGPGSGAEQYF
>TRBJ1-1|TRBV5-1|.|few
TGCGCCAGCAGCTTGGCCCTTGGGACTGAAGCTTTCTTT
CASSLALGTEAFF
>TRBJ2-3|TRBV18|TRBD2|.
TGTGCCAGCTCACCAGTATTAGCGGGGACGATTAGCACAGATACGCAGTATTTT
CASSPVLAGTISTDTQYF
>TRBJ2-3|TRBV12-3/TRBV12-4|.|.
TGTGCCAGCAGCCTTGCCAGGGACAGCACAGATACGCAGTATTTT
CASSLARDSTDTQYF
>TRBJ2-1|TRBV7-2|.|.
TGTGCCAGCAGCCCAGAGAGGGGGGGCCGGGGGAATGAGCAGTTCTTC
CASSPERGGRGNEQFF
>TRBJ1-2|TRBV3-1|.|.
TGTGCCAGTACTAATGACAGACACTATGGCTACACCTTC
CASTNDRHYGYTF
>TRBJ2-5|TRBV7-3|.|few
TGTGCCAGCAGCCCCTCAGGGGCCAGGAACCAAGAGACCCAGTACTTC
CASSPSGARNQETQYF
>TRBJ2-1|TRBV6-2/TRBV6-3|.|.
TGTGCCAGCCAGGCAGGCAATGAGCAGTTCTTC
CASQAGNEQFF
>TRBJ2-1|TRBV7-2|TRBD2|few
TGTGCCAGCAGCTTAGCGATTAGCGGGGGTTACAATGAGCAGTTCTTC
CASSLAISGGYNEQFF
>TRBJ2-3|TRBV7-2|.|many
TGTGCCAGCAGCCTGGGGTTTTCAGATACGCAGTATTTT
CASSLGFSDTQYF
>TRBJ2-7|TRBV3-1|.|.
TGTGCCAGCAGCCAAGATCCGGGGCAGTCGTCGTACGAGCAGTACTTC
CASSQDPGQSSYEQYF
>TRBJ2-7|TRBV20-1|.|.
TGCAGTGCTATAACCAGGCAAGAGCAGTACTTC
CSAITRQEQYF
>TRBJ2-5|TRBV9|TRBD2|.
TGTGCCAGCAGCGTCGCTAGCGGACACCAAGAGACCCAGTACTTC
CASSVASGHQETQYF
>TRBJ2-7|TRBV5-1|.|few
TGCGCCAGCAGCCTCGTCGGGACTCCTGACTACGAGCAGTACTTC
CASSLVGTPDYEQYF
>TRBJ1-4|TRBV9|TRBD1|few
TGTGCCAGCAGCGTAGCCCCGACAGGGTTTAATGAAAAACTGTTTTTT
CASSVAPTGFNEKLFF
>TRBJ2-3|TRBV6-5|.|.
TGTGCCAGCAGAAATTACGCCTCCACAGATACGCAGTATTTT
CASRNYASTDTQYF
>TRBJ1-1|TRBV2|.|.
TGTGCCAGCATGTCCAGGGGCGCACAGAACACTGAAGCTTTCTTT
CASMSRGAQNTEAFF
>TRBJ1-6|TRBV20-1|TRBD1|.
TGCAGTGCTAGTGGGACAGCAAATTCACCCCTCCACTTT
CSASGTANSPLHF
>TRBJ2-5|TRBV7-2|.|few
TGTGCCAGCAGCAGGGGGGACAGTTGGTACCAAGAGACCCAGTACTTC
CASSRGDSWYQETQYF
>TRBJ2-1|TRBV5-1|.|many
TGCGCCAGCACCTTAATTCCCGCGGCCGCGAGCGATGAGCAGTTCTTC
CASTLIPAAASDEQFF
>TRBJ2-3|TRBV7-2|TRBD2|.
TGTGCCAGCAGCCCGAGACTAGCGGAGACCGCAGATACGCAGTATTTT
CASSPRLAETADTQYF
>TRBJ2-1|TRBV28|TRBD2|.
TGTGCCAGCAGTTTCCCCAGGACTAGCGGGAGTCAATACAATGAGCAGTTCTTC
CASSFPRTSGSQYNEQFF
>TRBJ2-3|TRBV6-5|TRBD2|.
TGTGCCAGCAGTTACCTGACTAGCGGGAGCGGTAGCAGAGATACGCAGTATTTT
CASSYLTSGSGSRDTQYF
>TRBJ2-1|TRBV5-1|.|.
TGCGCCAGCAGCTTCACTATCCCTAACAATGAGCAGTTCTTC
CASSFTIPNNEQFF
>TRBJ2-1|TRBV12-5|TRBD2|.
TGTGCTAGTGGTTTGTCCGGCGGGAGGCCAGGCGGTGAGCAGTTCTTC
CASGLSGGRPGGEQFF
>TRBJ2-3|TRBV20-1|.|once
TGCAGTGCTCGCCCTCCGGGACTCCCACTGGGTACGCAGTATTTT
CSARPPGLPLGTQYF
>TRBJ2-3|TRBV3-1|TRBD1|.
TGTGCCAGCAGCGACAGGGTGGTAGCGGATACGCAGTATTTT
CASSDRVVADTQYF